A single sample is the source of the 15 T cell receptor beta chains below, sequenced in a study of T cells expressing NK-cell markers. TCRdb re-called the 5' RACE reads; every CDR3 protein appears as one record, without DNA. This table lists 500,000 to 600,000 distinct CDR3 sequences. The sequenced sample was blood T cells: a sorted CD56 or NKG2C T cell subset, CD4+ or CD8+ T cells, or bulk PBMC T cells (not recorded which). The receptors derive from a man in his late teens or twenties in good health.

V and J are TRBV12-3 or TRBV12-4 and TRBJ1-5; TCRdb names TRBD1, which stays unverified in the absence of DNA. CDR3 length equals 17 residues. CDR3 region: CASRATRDSYSNQPQHF.

V gene TRBV11-3 combines with J gene TRBJ2-1; TCRdb reports TRBD1, a call that lacks DNA to check it against. Germline loops: CDR1 SGHNT, CDR2 YENEEA. The CDR3 loop spans 15 amino acids. This chain's CDR3 is CASSSRWDSNNEQFF.

V usage is TRBV20-1 and J usage is TRBJ2-2; TCRdb reports TRBD1, a call that lacks DNA to check it against. CDR3 length equals 13 residues. Looked up from germline, CDR1 is DFQATT and CDR2 is SNEGSKA (reference sequence). CDR3 sequence reads: CSARRTGSGELFF.

This rearrangement joins TRBV6-1 to TRBJ2-2; the TCRdb call, TRBD2, lacks DNA for checking. CDR3 length equals 14 residues. Germline V gene sequence: CDR1 MNHNS, CDR2 SASEGT. The chain's CDR3 is CATSKREWPGELFF.

The chain combines TRBV14 with TRBJ1-1. The CDR3 loop spans 14 amino acids. The germline V gene has CDR1 SGHDN and CDR2 FVKESK. CDR3: CASSQVGQNTEAFF.

The chain combines TRBV5-1 with TRBJ2-5; the D call of TRBD1 rests on TCRdb alone, since no DNA is present to check it. The CDR3 runs 15 residues. Germline V lookup: CDR1 SGHRS, CDR2 YFSETQ. Here the CDR3 reads CASSLAGREGETQYF.

This rearrangement joins TRBV5-6 to TRBJ2-3; the D call of TRBD2 rests on TCRdb alone, since no DNA is present to check it. The CDR3 is 16 residues long. The germline V gene encodes CDR1 SGHDT and CDR2 YYEEEE. CDR3 residues: CASSLRTSSSTDTQYF.

The rearrangement links TRBV24-1 to TRBJ2-3; the TCRdb D gene call, TRBD1, has no DNA to confirm it. The CDR3 is 13 amino acids. Germline CDR1 reads KGHDR; CDR2 reads SFDVKD. The CDR3 here is CATGGGYTDTQYF.

The rearrangement links TRBV27 to TRBJ2-1. The CDR3 is 14 amino acids. Germline-derived CDR1 and CDR2 are MNHEY and SMNVEV (reference sequence). CDR3 loop: CASSWRRIGDEQFF.

The chain's CDR3 is CASSPGGSSKQYF. The chain uses TRBV9 and TRBJ2-7; with no DNA, the TCRdb D assignment of TRBD1 cannot be verified. Germline lookup yields CDR1 SGDLS and CDR2 YYNGEE. The length of the CDR3 is 13 residues.

This sequence joins TRBV12-3 or TRBV12-4 and TRBJ2-2; TCRdb's D gene call, TRBD1, goes unchecked for lack of DNA. The CDR3 is 17 residues long. Here the CDR3 reads CASTLIATQDRTGELFF.

The chain is built from TRBV28 and TRBJ2-1; TCRdb returns TRBD1, unconfirmable since there is no DNA. The CDR3 covers 15 residues. Per germline, CDR1 MDHEN and CDR2 SYDVKM. The CDR3 spells CASSFPVGHRGEQFF.

The J gene is TRBJ2-3, the V gene TRBV12-3 or TRBV12-4; TCRdb picks TRBD1, but there is no DNA to check that call. The CDR3 spans 19 residues. The CDR3 spells CASSFDRFTGGPFTDTQYF.

The chain couples TRBV12-3 or TRBV12-4 to TRBJ1-6. This CDR3 spans 15 amino acids. The CDR3 here is CASSLALSYNSPLHF.

V gene TRBV18 combines with J gene TRBJ1-1. Germline-derived CDR1 and CDR2 are KGHSH and LQKENI. The CDR3 contains 14 residues. The CDR3 sequence: CASSPQGGRTEAFF.